This T cell receptor (beta chain) was found in a study of blood T cell repertoires in COVID-19. This CDR3 contains 18 residues. The V segment lost 3 bases and the J segment 4 bases; nucleotides outside the gene matches: 13. Germline V lookup: CDR1 LGHDT, CDR2 YNNKEL (reference sequence). Original handling: Scientists estimated how many nucleated cells there were by amplifying reference gene primers. Repertoires were generated with immunoSEQ multiplex PCR, while TCRdb's copy carries only in-frame clones and drops some. That table furnishes V, J and clone size, whereas the DNA furnished D and trimming. This table has some 150,000 clones, 87% appearing once.

V is TRBV3-1 (or the pseudogene TRBV3-2) and J is TRBJ2-3, with 10 positions matching TRBD2. What was sequenced was peripheral blood. The receptor's source is a young man with active or convalescent COVID-19. Here the CDR3 reads CASSHQGAASGRADTQYF. As DNA, the CDR3 is TGTGCCAGCAGCCATCAGGGGGCGGCTAGCGGGAGAGCAGATACGCAGTATTTT.